These T cell receptor beta chains were read from a single sample in a study of primary melanoma T cells and metastatic recurrence. The table came from immunoSEQ multiplex PCR; TCRdb's copy has only in-frame clones and leaves some out. This sample has hundreds of clones, with around 60% found just once. The specimen was melanoma tumor tissue. These receptors all come from a human donor with melanoma. Both conserved end residues are part of each CDR3. Each record gives: clone size, D gene, V gene, J gene, CDR3 protein, CDR3 DNA. D genes are given only for firm matches. A row's size may be missing; if present it is once, few, many or a size class.

size: NA; D: NA; V: TRBV18; J: TRBJ2-1; CDR3: CASSPPGRTSRTNEQFF; DNA: TGTGCCAGCTCACCACCTGGCCGGACCTCGAGGACGAATGAGCAGTTCTTC
size: NA; D: NA; V: TRBV2; J: TRBJ1-1; CDR3: CASSEGWGWENTEAFF; DNA: TGTGCCAGCAGTGAAGGGTGGGGTTGGGAGAACACTGAAGCTTTCTTT
size: NA; D: NA; V: TRBV8-2; J: TRBJ2-3; CDR3: CASSLQQGTDTQYF; DNA: TGTGCCAGCAGTTTGCAACAGGGCACAGATACGCAGTATTTT
size: NA; D: TRBD1; V: TRBV6-8; J: TRBJ2-5; CDR3: CASSPRQGLETQYF; DNA: TGTGCCAGCAGCCCCCGACAGGGGCTGGAGACCCAGTACTTC
size: NA; D: NA; V: TRBV5-1; J: TRBJ1-4; CDR3: CASSLAPPGSNEKLFF; DNA: TGCGCCAGCAGCTTGGCCCCCCCAGGGTCTAATGAAAAACTGTTTTTT
size: NA; D: NA; V: TRBV19; J: TRBJ1-5; CDR3: CASSPRQRLSNQPQHF; DNA: TGTGCCAGTAGTCCCCGACAGCGACTCAGCAATCAGCCCCAGCATTTT
size: NA; D: NA; V: TRBV11-3; J: TRBJ1-5; CDR3: CASTPGGGVRTQHF; DNA: TGTGCCAGCACCCCCGGGGGCGGCGTGAGGACCCAGCATTTT
size: NA; D: NA; V: TRBV5-1; J: TRBJ2-3; CDR3: CASSSGISTDTQYF; DNA: TGCGCCAGCAGCTCCGGGATCAGCACAGATACGCAGTATTTT
size: NA; D: NA; V: TRBV7-1; J: TRBJ2-1; CDR3: CASSPPRDNEQFF; DNA: TGTGCCAGCAGCCCCCCCCGGGACAATGAGCAGTTCTTC
size: once; D: NA; V: TRBV12-2; J: TRBJ2-2; CDR3: CATQKGDQDGELFF; DNA: TGTGCCACCCAAAAGGGGGATCAGGACGGGGAGCTGTTTTTT
size: few; D: NA; V: TRBV16; J: TRBJ2-7; CDR3: CASSQVWSSYEQYF; DNA: TGTGCCAGCTCACAGGTCTGGTCCTCCTACGAGCAGTACTTC
size: few; D: NA; V: TRBV18; J: TRBJ1-2; CDR3: CASSPDPNYGYTF; DNA: TGTGCCAGCTCACCAGACCCTAACTATGGCTACACCTTC
size: NA; D: NA; V: TRBV28; J: TRBJ2-7; CDR3: CASSPGSEGGEQYF; DNA: TGTGCCAGCAGCCCTGGGTCCGAGGGGGGTGAGCAGTACTTC
size: NA; D: NA; V: TRBV9; J: TRBJ1-3; CDR3: CASSARGGQGNTIYF; DNA: TGTGCCAGCAGCGCCAGGGGTGGACAGGGAAACACCATATATTTT
size: NA; D: NA; V: TRBV5-1; J: TRBJ2-1; CDR3: CASSLAGGAYNEQFF; DNA: TGCGCCAGCAGCTTGGCGGGCGGGGCCTACAATGAGCAGTTCTTC
size: NA; D: NA; V: TRBV12-2; J: TRBJ1-2; CDR3: CAPAGGPGRGGYTF; DNA: TGTGCCCCAGCCGGCGGGCCAGGAAGGGGTGGCTACACCTTC